A single sample is the source of the 10 T cell receptor beta chains below, sequenced in a study of CD8 T cells in ankylosing spondylitis. Study-wide points: It appeared that ankylosing spondylitis blood was characterized by a TCR beta motif of 8 or 9 highly homologous variants.

TCRdb called the 5' RACE reads again in MiXCR, with one record for every CDR3 protein. The sample has some 100,000 distinct CDR3 sequences, about 8.3% seen once. Their recognized antigens are unknown. Sequenced material: blood, either unsorted or a sorted T cell fraction (not recorded which). Every receptor here comes from a male donor with ankylosing spondylitis.

This clonotype was counted many times. The chain has TRBV27 and TRBJ1-2; D is possibly TRBD1 (5 bases). V was shortened by 6 bases and J by 4 bases, with 12 bases between the two germline ends. The CDR3 covers 13 residues. Germline assignment: CDR1 MNHEY and CDR2 SMNVEV (reference sequence). The CDR3 sequence: CASSYSGGYGYTF. In nucleotides, the CDR3 is TGTGCCAGCAGCTACTCGGGGGGCTATGGCTACACCTTC.

This clonotype was found many times. The chain joins TRBV2 to TRBJ1-4; the D gene is possibly TRBD1 (5 bases). There are 11 residues in the CDR3. V lost 8 bases and J lost 8, with 9 bases in between. Germline V lookup: CDR1 SNHLY, CDR2 FYNNEI. The chain's CDR3 is CASGGGEKLFF. The CDR3 DNA reads TGTGCCAGCGGTGGGGGGGAAAAACTGTTTTTT. The variable domain in full, with the rest retrieved from reference TRBV2 and TRBJ1-4, is EPEVTQTPSHQVTQMGQEVILRCVPISNHLYFYWYRQILGQKVEFLVSFYNNEISEKSEIFDDQFSVERPDGSNFTLKIRSTKLEDSAMYFCASGGGEKLFFGSGTQLSVL.

This clonotype was picked up many times. The gene calls are TRBV20-1 and TRBJ2-1, with D tentatively TRBD1 or TRBD2 (6 bases each). The germline V and J ends were trimmed by 1 base and 0 bases, with 10 bases remaining between them. Per the germline V gene, CDR1 is DFQATT and CDR2 is SNEGSKA (reference sequence). This CDR3 comprises 15 residues. The CDR3 reads CSARAGASSYNEQFF. The CDR3 region has the DNA TGCAGTGCTAGAGCGGGGGCCAGCTCCTACAATGAGCAGTTCTTC.

V gene TRBV2 combines with J gene TRBJ2-7, with D unclear. CDR3 length: 13 amino acids. From germline, CDR1 is SNHLY and CDR2 FYNNEI. Trimming removed 8 bases at V and 3 bases at J, with 14 bases between. The CDR3 DNA sequence: TGTGCCAGCGATCACGATAACATCTACGAGCAGTACGTC. The encoded protein is CASDHDNIYEQYV.

V is TRBV24-1 and J is TRBJ2-3; 10 bases are a match to TRBD1. The CDR3 is 17 amino acids. The germline gives CDR1 KGHDR, CDR2 SFDVKD. The V segment lost 7 bases and the J segment 0 bases; nucleotides outside the gene matches: 9. CDR3 protein: CATSRDRGGDSTDTQYF. CDR3 coding DNA: TGTGCCACCAGCCGGGACAGGGGCGGTGATAGCACAGATACGCAGTATTTT.

This clonotype appeared a few times. The junction and the germline gene differ at one end; a read error may be behind it. The chain combines TRBV7-2 with TRBJ2-1; 9 bases line up with TRBD2. The CDR3 totals 11 residues. Germline V gene data show CDR1 as SGHTA and CDR2 as FQGNSA. The CDR3 nucleotides read TGTGCCAGCAGCACGGGACTAGCCAACCTCTTC. Protein: CASSTGLANLF.

The J gene is TRBJ2-1, the V gene TRBV2, with D perhaps matching TRBD1 (5 bases). Between the trimmed V and J ends, which lost 9 bases and 5 bases, there was a span of 17 bases. This CDR3 is 14 amino acids long. The germline gives CDR1 SNHLY, CDR2 FYNNEI. DNA for the CDR3: TGTGCCAGGGGCCCTCCCTCGACAGACAATGAGCAGTTCTTC. This sequence encodes CARGPPSTDNEQFF.

The CDR3 here is CASSPSGRSSYNEQFF. The DNA of the CDR3 is TGTGCCAGCAGTCCGTCCGGGAGAAGCTCCTACAATGAGCAGTTCTTC. V usage is TRBV6-1 and J usage is TRBJ2-1; TRBD2 might be the D (6 bases). Trimming took off 5 bases at V and 0 bases at J, with 14 bases between the two ends. This CDR3 spans 16 amino acids. Looked up from germline, CDR1 is MNHNS and CDR2 is SASEGT.

This clonotype was detected many times. This chain joins TRBV20-1 and TRBJ2-3, with unresolved D. The germline V and J ends were trimmed by 3 bases and 4 bases, with 20 bases remaining between them. Germline values: CDR1 DFQATT, CDR2 SNEGSKA (reference sequence). CDR3 length: 16 residues. Written as DNA, the CDR3 is TGCAGTGCTAGGTTGCGCGTGTTTGTCTTGTCAGATACGCAGTATTTT. Encoded protein: CSARLRVFVLSDTQYF.

This clonotype was seen at least ten times. The chain carries TRBV7-8 and TRBJ2-5; TRBD1 or TRBD2 may be the D gene (5 bases each). The germline V gene encodes CDR1 SGHVS and CDR2 FQNEAQ. The V end lost 3 bases, the J end lost 5 bases, and 13 bases lay between the germline ends. CDR3 size: 14 residues. The CDR3 nucleotides read TGTGCCAGCAGCTTGGAAGGCTGGGGGGAGACCCAGTACTTC. Protein sequence: CASSLEGWGETQYF.